This T cell receptor beta chain was recorded in a study of radiation and T cells in renal cell carcinoma. Findings of the study overall: In blood, top tumor clones expanded by 2 weeks, shrinking by 4.

The CDR3 extends over 15 amino acids. Germline CDR1 reads SGHTA; CDR2 reads FQGNSA. The V segment lost 3 bases and the J segment 0 bases; nucleotides outside the gene matches: 4. A note on this clone: Its antigen is not identified.

Described time point: blood 4 weeks post-SBRT, at nephrectomy. The treatment denotes: 15 Gy SBRT to primary tumor, nephrectomy 4 weeks later. Nephrectomy followed 15 Gy stereotactic body radiation by 4 weeks. After SBRT, blood was collected at 2 and 4 weeks, plus baseline. Clear cell pathology was present in this patient's renal cell carcinoma. Clones were read by immunoSEQ multiplex PCR, and TCRdb kept only the in-frame ones, dropping some. The data hold roughly 45,000 clones, with 70% to 85% observed a single time. The clonotype comes from a woman between 65 and 79 years old with renal cell carcinoma. Material: blood, obtained from a patient whose treatment included radiotherapy and nephrectomy. V is TRBV7-2 and J is TRBJ2-5; 7 positions agree with TRBD2. CDR3 loop: CASSFIAGNQETQYF. The CDR3, as DNA: TGTGCCAGCAGCTTTATAGCGGGTAACCAAGAGACCCAGTACTTC.